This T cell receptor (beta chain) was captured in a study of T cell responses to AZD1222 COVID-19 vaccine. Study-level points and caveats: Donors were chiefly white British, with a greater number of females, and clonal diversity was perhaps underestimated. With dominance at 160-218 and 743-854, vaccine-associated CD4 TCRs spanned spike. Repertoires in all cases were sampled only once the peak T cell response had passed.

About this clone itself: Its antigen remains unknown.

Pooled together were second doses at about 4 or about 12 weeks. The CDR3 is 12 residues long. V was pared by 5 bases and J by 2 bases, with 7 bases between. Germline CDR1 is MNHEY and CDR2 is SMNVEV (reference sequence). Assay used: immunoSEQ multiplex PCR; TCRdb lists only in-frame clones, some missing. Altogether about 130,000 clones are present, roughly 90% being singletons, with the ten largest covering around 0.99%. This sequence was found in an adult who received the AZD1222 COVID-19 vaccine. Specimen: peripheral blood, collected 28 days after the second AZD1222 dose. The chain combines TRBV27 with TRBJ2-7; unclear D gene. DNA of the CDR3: TGTGCCAGCAGTCCCTCCCCCTACGAGCAGTACTTC. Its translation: CASSPSPYEQYF.